The present TCR beta chain was sequenced within a study of cytotoxic CD8 clonotypes in ibrutinib-treated CLL. In the study overall: The cohort had about a dozen relapsed/refractory and roughly 15 treatment-naive patients, fewer than 18 IGHV unmutated. Response samples followed a median 12 months of treatment, range 6 to 36. Study-wide results and limits: A rise in clonality was seen at ibrutinib response, and a fall back toward baseline was seen at progression. Shared public clonotypes were rare, and on treatment they either got smaller or stayed the same.

This table comes from immunoSEQ multiplex PCR, and its TCRdb copy is limited to in-frame clones, with some not included. The table includes fewer than 200,000 clones, under 90% detected once. This CDR3 spans 19 amino acids. The germline CDR1 and CDR2 sequences are LNHDA and SQIVND (reference sequence). The V end was cut by 4 bases, the J end by 0 bases, with 25 bases between. Details on this clone: Its antigen is unknown.

This TCR was sampled from a human donor with chronic lymphocytic leukemia. The specimen was PBMCs, collected after 24 months of ibrutinib treatment. V gene TRBV19 combines with J gene TRBJ2-7; possibly TRBD2 for D (6 bases). The CDR3: CASSRSPPVWDGSSYEQYF. CDR3 DNA: TGTGCCAGTAGTAGATCTCCACCAGTCTGGGACGGGAGCTCCTACGAGCAGTACTTC.